Listed below are T cell receptor beta chains from one sample, sequenced in a study of response to subunit inactivated influenza vaccine. MiXCR was run by TCRdb on the RT-PCR reads, yielding one entry per CDR3 protein. The sample includes 500,000 to 600,000 distinct CDR3 sequences, 16% of them seen just once. This specimen consisted of CD4+ T cells sorted from PBMCs, obtained 23 to 25 months after vaccination. The receptors stem from a man between 50 and 69 years old who received an inactivated influenza vaccine. The CDR3 runs from the conserved cysteine through the conserved F or W. D genes are given only for firm matches. The size entry is marked missing in some rows and otherwise reads once, few, many or a size class.

v_call	j_call	clone_size	d_call	cdr3_nt	cdr3_aa
TRBV12-3/TRBV12-4	TRBJ2-3	many	.	TGTGCCAGCAAAACCGCCCAGGGTTGGACAGATACGCAGTATTTT	CASKTAQGWTDTQYF
TRBV4-3	TRBJ2-1	few	.	TGCGCCAGCAGCCGCAACCCTGGCTACAATGAGCAGTTCTTC	CASSRNPGYNEQFF
TRBV25-1	TRBJ2-5	few	TRBD2	TGTGCCAGCAGTGAATTGAAGGGACTAGCGGGGCTACAAGAGACCCAGTACTTC	CASSELKGLAGLQETQYF
TRBV20-1	TRBJ1-2	few	.	TGCAGTGCTAAGGACAGTTTCTATGGCTACACCTTC	CSAKDSFYGYTF
TRBV7-9	TRBJ2-1	.	.	TGTGCCAGCAGCTTAGTGCTGGGGCGTGAGCAGTTCTTC	CASSLVLGREQFF
TRBV6-2/TRBV6-3	TRBJ2-7	.	TRBD1	TGTGCCAGCAGCTTCGGGACAGCCACGGGGGAGCAGTACTTC	CASSFGTATGEQYF
TRBV6-5	TRBJ2-1	few	TRBD1	TGTGCCAGCAGTTACTCGCCTCCTGACAGGGATGGACAGTTCTTC	CASSYSPPDRDGQFF
TRBV20-1	TRBJ2-5	once	TRBD2	TGCAGTGCTGGGGAACATCCCGGGACTAGAGGTTTCCGGAGATTTGAGACCCAGTACTTC	CSAGEHPGTRGFRRFETQYF
TRBV11-2	TRBJ1-1	few	.	TGTGCCAGCAGCTTAAATCCAATGAACACTGAAGCTTTCTTT	CASSLNPMNTEAFF
TRBV6-1	TRBJ2-2	few	TRBD2	TGTGCCAGCAGTGGTCGTGCGGGGGCCGGGGAGCTGTTTTTT	CASSGRAGAGELFF
TRBV5-8	TRBJ2-7	.	TRBD2	TGTGCCAGCATCGCCCGGGGGGGCCAGTACGAGCAGTACTTC	CASIARGGQYEQYF
TRBV19	TRBJ2-1	many	.	TGTGCCAGTAGCCCTCTTTACTCACGGGGCCTCGGCCATGAGCAGTTCTTC	CASSPLYSRGLGHEQFF
TRBV6-2/TRBV6-3	TRBJ1-4	few	TRBD1	TGTGCCAGCAGTTCCGGACAGGGGAAAGAAAAACTGTTTTTT	CASSSGQGKEKLFF
TRBV12-3/TRBV12-4	TRBJ1-2	.	TRBD1	TGTGCCAGCAGCCCTGGACAGGGACGGGCTCGGGGCTACACCTTC	CASSPGQGRARGYTF
TRBV27	TRBJ2-2	.	.	TGTGCCAGCAGTTTGACCAGAAACACCGGGGAGCTGTTTTTT	CASSLTRNTGELFF
TRBV5-1	TRBJ1-2	few	.	TGCGCCAGCAGCGACGGGACGGTAGCGGGCTACACCTTC	CASSDGTVAGYTF
TRBV24-1	TRBJ2-1	.	.	TGTGCCACCAGTGACACCAGGGGAGGCAATGAGCAGTTCTTC	CATSDTRGGNEQFF
TRBV5-6	TRBJ1-2	.	.	TGTGCCAGCAGCTTTTCGGCTCGTGGCTACACCTTC	CASSFSARGYTF
TRBV6-2/TRBV6-3	TRBJ2-2	.	TRBD2	TGTGCCAGCAAGAGCGGGAGTAGCACCGGGGAGCTGTTTTTT	CASKSGSSTGELFF
TRBV5-1	TRBJ2-4	few	.	TGCGCCAGCAGCTTGGATGAAGCCCGCGGGAACATTCAGTACTTC	CASSLDEARGNIQYF
TRBV27	TRBJ2-3	few	.	TGTGCCAGCAGTCCCTACCGGACCGGCACAGATACGCAGTATTTT	CASSPYRTGTDTQYF
TRBV3-1	TRBJ1-1	once	.	TGTGCCAGCAGCCCCGGGAGAACTGAAGCTTTCTTT	CASSPGRTEAFF
TRBV20-1	TRBJ1-1	few	.	TGCAGTGCTAGAGTAGGGGTGAACACTGAAGCTTTCTTT	CSARVGVNTEAFF
TRBV4-3	TRBJ1-5	.	TRBD1	TGCGCCAGCAGCCAAAGGGCAGGGGGACGCAATCAGCCCCAGCATTTT	CASSQRAGGRNQPQHF
TRBV5-1	TRBJ2-2	few	.	TGCGCCAGCAAGATAACAGGGAACACCGGGGAGCTGTTTTTT	CASKITGNTGELFF
TRBV20-1	TRBJ1-4	.	TRBD1	TGCAGTGCTAGAAGACAGGGGGCGGTTGAAAAACTGTTTTTT	CSARRQGAVEKLFF